This entry concerns a single TCR beta chain. This sample was taken from a study of graft-versus-host responses after intestinal transplantation. TCRdb's table, derived via immunoSEQ multiplex PCR, lists solely in-frame clones and lacks some. The sample includes 35,000 to 55,000 clones, 90% to 95% seen only once; the top ten take about 5.9%. Germline lookup yields CDR1 SGHTA and CDR2 FQGTGA. Losses at the gene ends were 0 bases for V and 4 bases for J; bases not matched to a gene: 8. The CDR3 is made up of 17 amino acids. The material sequenced was PBMCs, taken 750 to 850 days after a first intestinal transplant, on the day of a second. The V and J genes are TRBV7-3 and TRBJ2-1, with 8 bases lining up with TRBD1. The receptor was derived from a human patient who received an intestinal transplant, so some T cells may come from the graft donor. The CDR3 DNA reads TGTGCCAGCAGCTTAACGCGCACAGGGGGTAGATACAATGAGCAGTTCTTC. It yields the protein CASSLTRTGGRYNEQFF.